This T cell receptor beta chain was identified in a study of response to subunit inactivated influenza vaccine. MiXCR, applied by TCRdb to the RT-PCR reads, yields one record per CDR3 protein. The table records about 190,000 distinct CDR3 sequences, about an eighth of them present only once. The TCR was taken from a man in his fifties who received an inactivated influenza vaccine. The source material was CD8+ T cells sorted from PBMCs, sampled around 5 days after vaccination.

The CDR3 bases are TGTGCCAGCAGTTTAGAGGGTAGCCCCGGCTATGAGCAGTTCTTC. It translates to CASSLEGSPGYEQFF. The chain links TRBV12-3 or TRBV12-4 to TRBJ2-1; D gene uncertain. V was pared by 1 base and J by 8 bases, with 15 bases between. This CDR3 has 15 residues.